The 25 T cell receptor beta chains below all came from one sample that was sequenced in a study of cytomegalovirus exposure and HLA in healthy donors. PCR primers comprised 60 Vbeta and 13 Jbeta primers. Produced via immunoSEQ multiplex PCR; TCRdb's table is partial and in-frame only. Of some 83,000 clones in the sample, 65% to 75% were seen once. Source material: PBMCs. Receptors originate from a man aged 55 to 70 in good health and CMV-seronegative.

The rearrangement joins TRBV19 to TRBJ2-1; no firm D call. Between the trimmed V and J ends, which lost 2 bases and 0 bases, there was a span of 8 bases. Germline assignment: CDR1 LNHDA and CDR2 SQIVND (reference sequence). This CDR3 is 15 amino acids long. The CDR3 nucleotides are TGTGCCAGTAGTATATCGGTAAGCTCCTACAATGAGCAGTTCTTC. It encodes CASSISVSSYNEQFF.

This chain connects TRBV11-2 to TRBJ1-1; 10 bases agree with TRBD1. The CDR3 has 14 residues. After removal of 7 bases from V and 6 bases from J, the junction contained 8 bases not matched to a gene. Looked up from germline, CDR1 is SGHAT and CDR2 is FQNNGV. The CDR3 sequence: CASILRDRGAEAFF. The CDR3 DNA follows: TGTGCCAGCATTTTACGGGACAGGGGCGCTGAAGCTTTCTTT.

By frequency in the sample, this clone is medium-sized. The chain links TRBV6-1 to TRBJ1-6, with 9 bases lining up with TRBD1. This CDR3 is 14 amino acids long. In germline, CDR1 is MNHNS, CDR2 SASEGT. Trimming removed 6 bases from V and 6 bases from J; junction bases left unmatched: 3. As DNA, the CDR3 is TGTGCCAGCAGGGGACAGGGTGGTAATTCACCCCTCCACTTT. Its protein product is CASRGQGGNSPLHF.

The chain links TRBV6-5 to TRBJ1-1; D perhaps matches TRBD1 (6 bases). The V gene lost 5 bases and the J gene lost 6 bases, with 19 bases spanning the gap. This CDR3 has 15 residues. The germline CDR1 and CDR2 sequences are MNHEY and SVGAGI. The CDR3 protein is CASSPIAGAGAEAFF. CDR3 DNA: TGTGCCAGCAGTCCGATTGCCGGAGCAGGGGCTGAAGCTTTCTTT.

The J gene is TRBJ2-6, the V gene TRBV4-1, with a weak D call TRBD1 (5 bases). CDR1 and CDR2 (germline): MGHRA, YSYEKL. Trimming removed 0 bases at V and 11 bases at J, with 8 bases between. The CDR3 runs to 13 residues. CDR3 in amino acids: CASSQEGRYVLTF. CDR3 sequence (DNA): TGCGCCAGCAGCCAAGAGGGGCGTTACGTCCTGACTTTC.

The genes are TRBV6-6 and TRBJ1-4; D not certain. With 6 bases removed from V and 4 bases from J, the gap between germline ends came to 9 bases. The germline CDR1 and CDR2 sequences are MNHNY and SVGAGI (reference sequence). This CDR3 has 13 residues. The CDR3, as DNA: TGTGCCAGCAGCGGCCGAGGTAATGAAAAACTGTTTTTT. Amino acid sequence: CASSGRGNEKLFF.

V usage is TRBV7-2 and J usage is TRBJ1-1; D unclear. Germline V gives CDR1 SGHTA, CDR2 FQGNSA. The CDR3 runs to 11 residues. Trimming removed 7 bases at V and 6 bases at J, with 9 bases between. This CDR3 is CASTTYAEAFF. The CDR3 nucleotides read TGTGCCAGCACCACCTACGCTGAAGCTTTCTTT.

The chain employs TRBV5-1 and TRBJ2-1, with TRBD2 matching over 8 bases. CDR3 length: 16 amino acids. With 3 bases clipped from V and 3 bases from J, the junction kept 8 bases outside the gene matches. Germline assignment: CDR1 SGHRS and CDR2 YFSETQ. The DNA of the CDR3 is TGCGCCAGCAGCTATTCGGTCGGGACTAGCTACAATGAGCAGTTCTTC. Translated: CASSYSVGTSYNEQFF.

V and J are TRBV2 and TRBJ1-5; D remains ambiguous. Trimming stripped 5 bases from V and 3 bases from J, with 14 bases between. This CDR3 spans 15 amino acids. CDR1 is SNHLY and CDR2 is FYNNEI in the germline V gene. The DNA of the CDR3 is TGTGCCAGCAGTCAAGACCCGGGTCCCAATCAGCCCCAGCATTTT. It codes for CASSQDPGPNQPQHF.

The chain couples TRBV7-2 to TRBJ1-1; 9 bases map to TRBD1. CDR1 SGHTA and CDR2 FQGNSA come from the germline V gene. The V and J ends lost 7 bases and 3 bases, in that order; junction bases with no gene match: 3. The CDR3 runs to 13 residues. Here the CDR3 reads CASINRGHTEAFF. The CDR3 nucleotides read TGTGCCAGCATTAACAGGGGGCACACTGAAGCTTTCTTT.

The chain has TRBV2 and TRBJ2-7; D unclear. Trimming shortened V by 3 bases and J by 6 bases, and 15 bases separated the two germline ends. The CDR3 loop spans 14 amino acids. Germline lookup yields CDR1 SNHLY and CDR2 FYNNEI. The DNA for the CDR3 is TGTGCCAGCAGTGACGAGAGTATAGAGATCGAGCAGTACTTC. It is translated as CASSDESIEIEQYF.

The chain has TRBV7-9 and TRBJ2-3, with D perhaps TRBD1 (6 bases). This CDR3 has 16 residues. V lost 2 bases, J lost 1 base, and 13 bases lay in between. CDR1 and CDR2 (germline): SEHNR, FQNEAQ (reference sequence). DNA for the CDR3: TGTGCCAGCAGCTTACCCGGGACATCCGGCACAGATACGCAGTATTTT. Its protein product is CASSLPGTSGTDTQYF. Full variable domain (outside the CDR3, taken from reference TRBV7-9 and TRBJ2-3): DTGVSQNPRHKITKRGQNVTFRCDPISEHNRLYWYRQTLGQGPEFLTYFQNEAQLEKSRLLSDRFSAERPKGSFSTLEIQRTEQGDSAMYLCASSLPGTSGTDTQYFGPGTRLTVL.

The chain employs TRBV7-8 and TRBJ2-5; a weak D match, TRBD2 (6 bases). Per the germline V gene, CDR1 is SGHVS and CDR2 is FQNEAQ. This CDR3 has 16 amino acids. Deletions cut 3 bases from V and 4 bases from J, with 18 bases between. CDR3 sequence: CASSFDGQGGRETQYF. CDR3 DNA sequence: TGTGCCAGCAGCTTTGACGGACAAGGAGGGAGAGAGACCCAGTACTTC.

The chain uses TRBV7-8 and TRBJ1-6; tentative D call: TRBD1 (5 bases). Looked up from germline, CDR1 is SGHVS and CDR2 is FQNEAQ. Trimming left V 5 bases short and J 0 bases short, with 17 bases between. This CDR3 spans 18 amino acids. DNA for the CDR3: TGTGCCAGCAGCACGACGACTCAAGACAGCTCCTATAATTCACCCCTCCACTTT. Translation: CASSTTTQDSSYNSPLHF.

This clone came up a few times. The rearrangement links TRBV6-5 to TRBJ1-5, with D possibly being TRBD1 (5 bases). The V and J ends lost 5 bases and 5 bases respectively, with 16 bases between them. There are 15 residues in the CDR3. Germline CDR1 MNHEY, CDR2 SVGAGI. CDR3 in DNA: TGTGCCAGCAGTCCCCTCCAGGGAATAGATCAGCCCCAGCATTTT. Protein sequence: CASSPLQGIDQPQHF.

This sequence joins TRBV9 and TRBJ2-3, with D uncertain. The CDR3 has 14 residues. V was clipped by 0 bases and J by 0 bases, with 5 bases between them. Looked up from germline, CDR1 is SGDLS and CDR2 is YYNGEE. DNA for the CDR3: TGTGCCAGCAGCGTAGTAATTAGCACAGATACGCAGTATTTT. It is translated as CASSVVISTDTQYF.

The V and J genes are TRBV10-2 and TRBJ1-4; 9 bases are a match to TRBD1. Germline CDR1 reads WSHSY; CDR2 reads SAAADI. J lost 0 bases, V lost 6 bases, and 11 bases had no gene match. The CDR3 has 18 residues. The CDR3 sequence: CASRTGQGPVATNEKLFF. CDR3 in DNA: TGCGCCAGCAGAACCGGACAGGGGCCCGTTGCAACTAATGAAAAACTGTTTTTT.

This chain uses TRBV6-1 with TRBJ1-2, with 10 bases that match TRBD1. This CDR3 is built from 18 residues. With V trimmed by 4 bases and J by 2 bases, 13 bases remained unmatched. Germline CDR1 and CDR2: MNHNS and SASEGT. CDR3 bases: TGTGCCAGCAGTGGAGGGCCGGGACAGGGGATTTTGAACTATGGCTACACCTTC. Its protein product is CASSGGPGQGILNYGYTF.

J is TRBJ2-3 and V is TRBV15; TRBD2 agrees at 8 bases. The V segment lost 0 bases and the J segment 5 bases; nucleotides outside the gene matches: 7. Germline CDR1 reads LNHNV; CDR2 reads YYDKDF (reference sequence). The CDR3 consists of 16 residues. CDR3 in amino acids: CATSRDGRGAIDTQYF. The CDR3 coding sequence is TGTGCCACCAGCAGAGATGGGCGGGGGGCCATAGATACGCAGTATTTT.

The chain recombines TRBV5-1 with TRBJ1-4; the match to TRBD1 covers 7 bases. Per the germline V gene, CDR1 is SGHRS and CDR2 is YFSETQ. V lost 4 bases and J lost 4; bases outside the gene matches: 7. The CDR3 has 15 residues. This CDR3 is CASSADRADNEKLFF. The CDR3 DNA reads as TGCGCCAGCAGCGCAGACAGGGCGGATAATGAAAAACTGTTTTTT.

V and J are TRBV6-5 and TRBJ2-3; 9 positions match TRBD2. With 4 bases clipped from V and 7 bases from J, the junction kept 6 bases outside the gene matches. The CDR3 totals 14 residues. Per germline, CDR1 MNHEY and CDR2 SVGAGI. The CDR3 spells CASSSGGGANTQYF. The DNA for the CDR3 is TGTGCCAGCAGTTCTGGCGGGGGGGCGAATACGCAGTATTTT.

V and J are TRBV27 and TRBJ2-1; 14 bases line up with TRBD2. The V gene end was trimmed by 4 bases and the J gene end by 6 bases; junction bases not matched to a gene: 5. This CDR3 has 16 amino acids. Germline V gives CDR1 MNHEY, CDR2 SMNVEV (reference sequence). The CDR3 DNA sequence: TGTGCCAGCAGTTCGGGACTAGCGGGGGAGGGCAATGAGCAGTTCTTC. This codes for CASSSGLAGEGNEQFF.

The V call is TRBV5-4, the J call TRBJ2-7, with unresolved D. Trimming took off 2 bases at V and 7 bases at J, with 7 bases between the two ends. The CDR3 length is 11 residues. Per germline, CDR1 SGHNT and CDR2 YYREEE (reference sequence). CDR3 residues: CASSFDREQYF. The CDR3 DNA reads TGTGCCAGCAGCTTTGATCGGGAGCAGTACTTC.

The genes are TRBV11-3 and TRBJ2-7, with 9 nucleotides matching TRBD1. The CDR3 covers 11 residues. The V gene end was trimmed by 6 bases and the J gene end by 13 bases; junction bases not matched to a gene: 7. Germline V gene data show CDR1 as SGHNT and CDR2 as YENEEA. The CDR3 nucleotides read TGTGCCAGCAGTTCTGGACAGGGGCAATACTTC. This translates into CASSSGQGQYF. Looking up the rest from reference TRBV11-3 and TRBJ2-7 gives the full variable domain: EAGVVQSPRYKIIEKKQPVAFWCNPISGHNTLYWYLQNLGQGPELLIRYENEEAVDDSQLPKDRFSAERLKGVDSTLKIQPAELGDSAVYLCASSSGQGQYFGPGTRLTVT.

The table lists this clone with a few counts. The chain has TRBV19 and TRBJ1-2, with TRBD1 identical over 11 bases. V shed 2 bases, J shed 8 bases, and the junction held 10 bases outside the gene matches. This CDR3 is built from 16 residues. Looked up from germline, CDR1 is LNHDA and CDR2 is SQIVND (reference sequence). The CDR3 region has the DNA TGTGCCAGTAGTATATCCTCGGACAGGGGGCTCACGGGCTACACCTTC. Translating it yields CASSISSDRGLTGYTF.